The clone carrying this TCR beta chain has ten or more counts. The antigen remains undetermined. The sample is drawn from a study of early T cells in non-severe SARS-CoV-2 infection. For the study at large: Bulk RNA isolated from unsorted whole blood underwent sequencing; chains were not paired. Broader study findings: Anti-spike CD8 responses were favored by VDJdb matching, which missed private and CD4 specificities.

Unique molecular identifiers were attached to individual cDNA molecules. MiXCR, run by TCRdb on the 5' RACE reads, gives a single entry per CDR3 protein. Of over 30,000 distinct CDR3 sequences in the sample, about 3.9% were seen once. Sequencing input: whole blood. The source is an adult who was a healthcare worker with PCR-confirmed SARS-CoV-2 infection or an uninfected control (not recorded which).

For the CDR3, the DNA is TGCAGCGTAGTAGACAGGGGGTCGGTTGCTTTCTTT. Translated: CSVVDRGSVAFF. This chain connects TRBV29-1 to TRBJ1-1; 9 bases fit TRBD1. The CDR3 extends over 12 amino acids. V lost 6 bases, J lost 11 bases, and 10 bases stayed unmatched. Germline-derived CDR1 and CDR2 are SQVTM and ANQGSEA.